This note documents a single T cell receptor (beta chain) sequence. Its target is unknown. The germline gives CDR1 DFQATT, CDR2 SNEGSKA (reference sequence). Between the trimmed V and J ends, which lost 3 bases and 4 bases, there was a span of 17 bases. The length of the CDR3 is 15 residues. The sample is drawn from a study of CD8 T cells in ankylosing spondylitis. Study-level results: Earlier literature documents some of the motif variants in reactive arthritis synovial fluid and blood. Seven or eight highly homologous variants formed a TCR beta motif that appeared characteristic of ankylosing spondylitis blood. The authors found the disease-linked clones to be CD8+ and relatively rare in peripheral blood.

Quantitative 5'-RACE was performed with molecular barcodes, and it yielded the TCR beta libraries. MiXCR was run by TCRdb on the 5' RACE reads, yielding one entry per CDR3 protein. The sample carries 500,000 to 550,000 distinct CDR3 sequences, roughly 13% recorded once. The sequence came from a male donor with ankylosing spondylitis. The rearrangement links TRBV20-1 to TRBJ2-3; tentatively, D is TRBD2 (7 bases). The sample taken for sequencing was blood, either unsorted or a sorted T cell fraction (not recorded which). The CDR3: CSASGDGEGADTQYF. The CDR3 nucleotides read TGCAGTGCTAGCGGGGACGGGGAGGGGGCAGATACGCAGTATTTT.